This entry concerns a single T cell receptor beta chain. The target of this receptor is not known. Base qualities are not recorded, but no much larger clone differs from it by a single base. The immunoSEQ Assay, a bias-controlled multiplex PCR, was used to amplify TCRbeta CDR3 regions from genomic DNA. Under the source paper's analysis protocol: The number of nucleated cells in each sample was estimated from the amplification of reference gene primers within the assay. To quantify the absolute abundance of each unique TCRbeta CDR3 rearrangement, sequence reads were collapsed and filtered. For each sample, productive Simpson clonality was calculated as the square root of Simpson's diversity index across productive rearrangements. Imported from immuneACCESS, the table was reduced by TCRdb to in-frame sequences with V and J called. These copies leave out some clones; in studies compared against another copy, an unresolved V gene accounts for under half, and the cause of the remainder is not known. The D gene and trimming were derived from the DNA, and the V and J assignments and clone size from that table. Within this sample are about 250,000 clones, with about 80% of them counted one time only. The ten most abundant clones make up around 8.9% of the sample.

The sample originates from a study of blood T cell repertoires in COVID-19 (dated by TCRdb to 2019 to 2021). Regarding the study in general: Collaborator samples came from the United States, Italy and Spain and covered acute and convalescent phases of COVID-19. The material from the prospective study consisted of cDNA or gDNA derived from T cells, B-cell-depleted T cells, or PBMCs. The dataset comprised deeply sampled blood TCRbeta repertoires from subjects exposed to, actively infected with, or recovered from COVID-19. The repertoires were released in a freely available public database meant as a resource for research on the immune response to SARS-CoV-2. The samples were drawn from two sources: the first 160 participants of the ongoing ImmuneRACE study, and some 1,300 subjects contributed by 6 global collaborators. The sample metadata nearly always contained a de-identified subject ID, COVID-19 status, age in years and sex. Where available, HLA class I and class II types were taken from metadata supplied by the sample provider and were not determined by assay-based typing. On the study overall, not on this receptor specifically: The amount of clinical and demographic metadata varied by source and participant and was provided uncurated.

Collaborating institutions collected whole blood in K2EDTA tubes following their own protocols. For TCRbeta analysis, collaborators shipped samples as frozen whole blood, isolated PBMCs, or DNA extracted from either of those sample types. The germline V gene (reference sequence) sets CDR1 to DFQATT and CDR2 to SNEGSKA. Inclusive of the bounding cysteine and phenylalanine, the CDR3 is 17 residues long. CDR3 DNA only is kept here, 51 bases in frame from base 1. Trimming removed 6 bases from V and 0 bases from J, leaving 21 bases between the germline ends. The chain employs TRBV20-1 and TRBJ2-1, with a weak D call of TRBD2 (5 bases match). What was sequenced was peripheral blood. The receptor's source is a man at least 80 years old with acute or convalescent COVID-19. CDR3 region: CSASSSRGGSSYNEQFF. The DNA sequence follows: TGCAGTGCCAGTAGTAGTCGGGGTGGTAGCTCCTACAATGAGCAGTTCTTC.